The 23 T cell receptor beta chains presented below share a single source sample, sequenced in a study of shared clonotypes between healthy human individuals. Naive CD8 cells comprised CD45RO-negative, CCR7-positively selected cells, excluding terminally differentiated effector memory CD45RA+ cells. Profiled with immunoSEQ multiplex PCR; TCRdb holds only in-frame clones, not every one. The sample lists about 2.1 million clones, around 93% occurring once. Sequencing was done on a sample of naive CD8+ T cells from PBMCs. Receptor source: a man between 18 and 29 years old in good health. Some clones in this sample may be carry-over from other donors' samples.

This chain connects TRBV18 to TRBJ1-1; TRBD1 matches at 8 bases. CDR1 and CDR2 from the germline V gene are KGHSH and LQKENI. CDR3 size: 12 residues. V lost 3 bases, J lost 6 bases, and 0 bases stayed unmatched. CDR3 loop: CASSPDRAEAFF. For the CDR3, the DNA is TGTGCCAGCTCACCGGACAGGGCTGAAGCTTTCTTT.

The chain recombines TRBV7-2 with TRBJ2-7, with no clear D. Between the trimmed V and J ends, which lost 1 base and 3 bases, there was a span of 7 bases. Germline V gene lookup returns CDR1 SGHTA and CDR2 FQGNSA. The CDR3 loop spans 13 amino acids. DNA of the CDR3: TGTGCCAGCAGCTTAGGTCACCTCTACGAGCAGTACTTC. It yields the protein CASSLGHLYEQYF.

The chain carries TRBV9 and TRBJ2-3, with D possibly matching TRBD2 (6 bases). Germline CDR1 is SGDLS and CDR2 is YYNGEE. With 0 bases removed from V and 1 base from J, the gap between germline ends came to 9 bases. This CDR3 region has 15 residues. CDR3 nucleotide sequence: TGTGCCAGCAGCGTAGATCCGGGGGGCACAGATACGCAGTATTTT. Its protein is CASSVDPGGTDTQYF.

V and J are TRBV2 and TRBJ2-3; 7 bases fit TRBD2. The germline V gene has CDR1 SNHLY and CDR2 FYNNEI. The trim removed 6 bases at V and 6 bases at J, leaving 12 bases unmatched. The CDR3 contains 15 residues. This CDR3 reads CASSPGLSRGDTQYF. CDR3 sequence (DNA): TGTGCCAGCAGCCCGGGACTTTCGCGGGGGGATACGCAGTATTTT.

DNA of the CDR3: TGTGCCAGCAAGCACAGGGACACCGGGGAGCTGTTTTTT. Protein sequence: CASKHRDTGELFF. V is TRBV2 and J is TRBJ2-2; tentative D call: TRBD1 (6 bases). CDR3 size: 13 residues. CDR1 SNHLY and CDR2 FYNNEI come from the germline V gene. Trimming cost V 7 bases and J 3 bases, with 9 bases left between them. Based on the CDR3 plus reference TRBV2 and TRBJ2-2, the full variable domain is EPEVTQTPSHQVTQMGQEVILRCVPISNHLYFYWYRQILGQKVEFLVSFYNNEISEKSEIFDDQFSVERPDGSNFTLKIRSTKLEDSAMYFCASKHRDTGELFFGEGSRLTVL.

This clone was picked up one time. The chain is built from TRBV7-2 and TRBJ2-7; no reliable D call. CDR3 length equals 13 residues. Trimming left V 6 bases short and J 4 bases short, with 13 bases between. The germline V gene encodes CDR1 SGHTA and CDR2 FQGNSA. The CDR3: CASSFPPRYEQYF. Written as DNA, the CDR3 is TGTGCCAGCAGTTTCCCCCCGCGGTACGAGCAGTACTTC.

The chain is built from TRBV7-9 and TRBJ2-1; TRBD2 matches at 9 bases. Germline CDR1 SEHNR, CDR2 FQNEAQ (reference sequence). J was trimmed by 3 bases and V by 5 bases; bases with no gene match: 5. The CDR3 is 15 amino acids. The CDR3 spells CASSLRTSDYNEQFF. The CDR3 DNA reads TGTGCCAGCAGCCTCCGGACTAGCGACTACAATGAGCAGTTCTTC. The full variable domain, with the rest looked up from reference TRBV7-9 and TRBJ2-1, is DTGVSQNPRHKITKRGQNVTFRCDPISEHNRLYWYRQTLGQGPEFLTYFQNEAQLEKSRLLSDRFSAERPKGSFSTLEIQRTEQGDSAMYLCASSLRTSDYNEQFFGPGTRLTVL.

The CDR3 nucleotides read TGTGCCAGCAGCTTGGGGACTAGCAATGAGCAGTTCTTC. Its protein is CASSLGTSNEQFF. V is TRBV5-5 and J is TRBJ2-1, with 7 bases identical to TRBD2. V gave up 0 bases and J gave up 6 bases; unmatched junction bases: 0. From germline, CDR1 is SGHKS and CDR2 YYEKEE (reference sequence). This CDR3 is built from 13 residues.

V gene TRBV29-1 combines with J gene TRBJ2-7; D is possibly TRBD2 (6 bases). Looked up from germline, CDR1 is SQVTM and CDR2 is ANQGSEA. The CDR3 totals 15 residues. Trimming left V 0 bases short and J 7 bases short, with 19 bases between. The CDR3 DNA reads as TGCAGCGTTGAAGACCGTTGGGGGGTCACATCGGAGCAGTACTTC. Protein sequence: CSVEDRWGVTSEQYF.

V usage is TRBV11-2 and J usage is TRBJ2-7; the D is unclear. CDR1 is SGHAT, CDR2 FQNNGV, per germline. The CDR3 loop spans 14 amino acids. V shed 3 bases and J shed 2 bases, with 11 bases lying between them. CDR3 nucleotide sequence: TGTGCCAGCAGCTTTTGGGCAGACACCTACGAGCAGTACTTC. Protein: CASSFWADTYEQYF.

The chain employs TRBV19 and TRBJ2-7; weak D call: TRBD2 (6 bases). Germline V gene lookup returns CDR1 LNHDA and CDR2 SQIVND (reference sequence). The CDR3 sequence is 14 residues long. V lost 5 bases and J lost 0, with 11 bases in between. CDR3 sequence: CASSWGGDSYEQYF. DNA for the CDR3: TGTGCCAGTAGTTGGGGCGGGGACTCCTACGAGCAGTACTTC.

The CDR3 sequence: CASSLLDRAYEQYF. The CDR3 DNA sequence: TGTGCCAGCAGTTTGCTCGACAGGGCCTACGAGCAGTACTTC. The chain uses TRBV27 and TRBJ2-7, with 7 bases matching TRBD1. From germline, CDR1 is MNHEY and CDR2 SMNVEV (reference sequence). The length of the CDR3 is 14 residues. With V trimmed by 3 bases and J by 2 bases, 4 bases remained unmatched.

This rearrangement joins TRBV7-3 to TRBJ2-3, with 7 bases fitting TRBD2. CDR1 is SGHTA, CDR2 FQGTGA, per germline. Germline trimming cut 4 bases from V and 0 bases from J; bases unmatched to any gene: 10. This CDR3 region has 17 residues. The CDR3 DNA follows: TGTGCCAGCAGCTCCCCCGGGCTAGCGGATAGCACAGATACGCAGTATTTT. This translates into CASSSPGLADSTDTQYF.

V and J are TRBV7-9 and TRBJ2-5; D gene ambiguous. V lost 5 bases and J 5 bases, leaving 12 bases between the germline ends. The CDR3 consists of 13 residues. The germline gives CDR1 SEHNR, CDR2 FQNEAQ (reference sequence). The CDR3 nucleotides read TGTGCCAGCAGCCCGCAGTTTGTGGAGACCCAGTACTTC. The encoded protein is CASSPQFVETQYF.

This chain uses TRBV4-1 with TRBJ2-7; possibly TRBD2 for D (5 bases). Looked up from germline, CDR1 is MGHRA and CDR2 is YSYEKL. This CDR3 region has 15 residues. Trimming removed 0 bases from V and 4 bases from J, with 13 bases in between. The CDR3 DNA reads TGCGCCAGCAGCCAAGATCGGGGAAGGCCTTACGAGCAGTACTTC. Translated: CASSQDRGRPYEQYF.

The gene calls are TRBV10-1 and TRBJ2-1, with D hard to call. From germline, CDR1 is WNHNN and CDR2 SYGVQD (reference sequence). This CDR3 has 13 amino acids. V lost 0 bases and J lost 8, with 8 bases in between. CDR3 sequence (DNA): TGCGCCAGCAGTGAGTCTACTGGGGATGAGCAGTTCTTC. Protein sequence: CASSESTGDEQFF.

This sequence joins TRBV9 and TRBJ2-1; TRBD2 agrees at 8 bases. Germline CDR1 is SGDLS and CDR2 is YYNGEE. The CDR3 extends over 15 amino acids. V lost 2 bases, J lost 5 bases, and 6 bases stayed unmatched. CDR3 sequence: CASSVLAGINNEQFF. The CDR3 DNA sequence: TGTGCCAGCAGCGTTTTAGCGGGGATAAACAATGAGCAGTTCTTC. The full variable domain, completed using reference TRBV9 and TRBJ2-1, is DSGVTQTPKHLITATGQRVTLRCSPRSGDLSVYWYQQSLDQGLQFLIQYYNGEERAKGNILERFSAQQFPDLHSELNLSSLELGDSALYFCASSVLAGINNEQFFGPGTRLTVL.

The chain joins TRBV19 to TRBJ2-1, with D perhaps TRBD1 (6 bases). Trimming took 0 bases from V and 9 from J, leaving 12 bases between them. Looked up from germline, CDR1 is LNHDA and CDR2 is SQIVND (reference sequence). The CDR3 covers 14 residues. In DNA, the CDR3 is TGTGCCAGTAGTATAGACCACAGGGTAGGTGAGCAGTTCTTC. It translates to CASSIDHRVGEQFF.

This rearrangement joins TRBV2 to TRBJ1-5; tentative D call: TRBD1 (6 bases). Germline lookup yields CDR1 SNHLY and CDR2 FYNNEI. V gave up 7 bases and J gave up 6 bases, with 16 bases separating them. This CDR3 region has 14 residues. The DNA of the CDR3 is TGTGCCAGCACAGCCACGGGGGCTCCTCAGCCCCAGCATTTT. Translated: CASTATGAPQPQHF.

This rearrangement joins TRBV4-3 to TRBJ2-1; 14 bases are shared with TRBD2. Per the germline V gene, CDR1 is LGHNA and CDR2 is YSLEER. J gave up 12 bases and V 5 bases, and 6 bases lay outside the gene matches. This CDR3 has 14 amino acids. In nucleotides, the CDR3 is TGCGCCAGCAGCTTCGGACTAGCGGGAGGTCGGCAGTTCTTC. This encodes CASSFGLAGGRQFF.

The gene calls are TRBV27 and TRBJ2-1; weak D call: TRBD2 (5 bases). Germline lookup yields CDR1 MNHEY and CDR2 SMNVEV (reference sequence). V shed 6 bases and J shed 3 bases, with 9 bases lying between them. This CDR3 region has 13 residues. The CDR3 region has the DNA TGTGCCAGCAGACTAGTGGTCTACAATGAGCAGTTCTTC. This sequence encodes CASRLVVYNEQFF.

The genes are TRBV6-5 and TRBJ2-1; D remains ambiguous. Germline CDR1 and CDR2: MNHEY and SVGAGI. Trimming removed 6 bases from V and 5 bases from J, with 8 bases in between. The CDR3 extends over 12 amino acids. CDR3 nucleotide sequence: TGTGCCAGCAGCCCACTAAACAATGAGCAGTTCTTC. Translation: CASSPLNNEQFF.

The chain is built from TRBV7-9 and TRBJ1-1; weak D call: TRBD1 (5 bases). This CDR3 is built from 13 residues. Per germline, CDR1 SEHNR and CDR2 FQNEAQ (reference sequence). Trimming left V 5 bases short and J 1 base short, with 8 bases between. CDR3: CASSPGQNTEAFF. The CDR3, as DNA: TGTGCCAGCAGCCCCGGACAGAACACTGAAGCTTTCTTT.